Reported below is one TCR beta chain. The CDR3 contains 11 residues. Looked up from germline, CDR1 is PRHDT and CDR2 is FYEKMQ (reference sequence). The ends were cut back, 3 bases at V and 6 bases at J, with 5 bases in the middle. This sample is part of a study of blood T cell repertoires in COVID-19. Study-level information: The United States, Italy and Spain supplied acute and convalescent COVID-19 samples. Sources were T cells, B-cell-depleted T cells, or PBMCs; the material itself was cDNA or gDNA.

Under the authors' procedure: Amplification of reference gene primers provided the estimated nucleated cell counts. The method was immunoSEQ multiplex PCR; TCRdb's version includes in-frame clones alone and lacks a portion of them. The V and J calls and clone size come from that table; D and trimming were worked out from the DNA. The data show fewer than 100,000 clones, about 86% seen once. The J gene is TRBJ1-1, the V gene TRBV13; D gene ambiguous. The TCR comes from a human donor in a cohort sampled during active COVID-19. Sequenced sample: peripheral blood. CDR3: CASSFGSEAFF. For the CDR3, the DNA is TGTGCCAGCAGCTTCGGGTCTGAAGCTTTCTTT.